This TCR beta chain was sequenced for a study of beta chain features in type 1 diabetes. Across the whole study: Healthy donors and patients had similar age, gender and cell yields. Whole-study results and caveats: Among type 1 diabetes patients, VDJ junctions had fewer insertions and more deletions. Among all four CD4+ subsets, Type 1 diabetes patients had TCRB CDR3s that were moderately but significantly shorter.

Notes on this clone: The antigen remains unidentified.

V was pared by 4 bases and J by 4 bases, with 16 bases between. The CDR3 has 15 amino acids. Germline V gene sequence: CDR1 MDHEN, CDR2 SYDVKM. What was sequenced were expressed TCRB transcripts, since all of the isolated RNA had been reverse transcribed. Clones were sequenced by immunoSEQ multiplex PCR, and TCRdb holds only the in-frame ones, with some missing. The data contain 400,000 or so clones, 8% to 10% of them singletons. Isolation of CD4+ naive, central memory, regulatory and stem cell-like memory cells was achieved by sorting via CD45RO/CCR7/CD25/CD127/CD95/CD27. Sample: central memory CD4+ T cells from blood. This TCR derives from a man under 40 with type 1 diabetes. This chain connects TRBV28 to TRBJ1-2, with D possibly TRBD1 on 5 matching bases. CDR3 region: CASSSGAQGGYGYTF. DNA of the CDR3: TGTGCCAGCAGTTCCGGGGCCCAGGGAGGCTATGGCTACACCTTC.